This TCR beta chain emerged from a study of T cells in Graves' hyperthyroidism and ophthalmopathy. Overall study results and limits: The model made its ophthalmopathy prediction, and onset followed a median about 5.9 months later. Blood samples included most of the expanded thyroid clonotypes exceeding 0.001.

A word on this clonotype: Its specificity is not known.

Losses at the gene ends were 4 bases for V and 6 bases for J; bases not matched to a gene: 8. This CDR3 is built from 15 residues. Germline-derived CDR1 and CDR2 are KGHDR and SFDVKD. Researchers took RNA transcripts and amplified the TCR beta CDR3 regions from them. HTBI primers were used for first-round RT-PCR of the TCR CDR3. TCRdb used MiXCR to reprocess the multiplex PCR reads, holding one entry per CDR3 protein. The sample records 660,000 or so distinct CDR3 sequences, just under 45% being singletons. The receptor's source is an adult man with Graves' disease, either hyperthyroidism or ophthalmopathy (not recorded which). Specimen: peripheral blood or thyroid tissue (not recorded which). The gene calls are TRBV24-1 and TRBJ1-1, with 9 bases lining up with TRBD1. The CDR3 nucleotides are TGTGCCACCAGTGAGGGGACAGGGAGGGACGCTGAAGCTTTCTTT. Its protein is CATSEGTGRDAEAFF.